Only a few counts were recorded for the clone carrying this T cell receptor (beta chain). After constant-region reverse-primer amplification, full-length variable regions underwent semi-nested PCR with Nested Universal Primer A. TCRdb called the 5' RACE reads again in MiXCR, with one record for every CDR3 protein. This sample carries roughly 57,000 distinct CDR3 sequences, less than 25% of them seen once, and the ten largest clones take 3.2%. Trimming pared 4 bases from V and 0 bases from J, leaving 7 bases between. The CDR3 spans 13 residues. CDR1 SGHTA and CDR2 FQGNSA come from the germline V gene. Tregs were sorted as CD4+CD25+CD127-/low cells.

The sample consisted of tumor-infiltrating Tregs sorted from the breast tumor. This TCR was sampled from a female donor with breast cancer. V is TRBV7-2 and J is TRBJ2-7; D not certain. In DNA, the CDR3 is TGTGCCAGCAGCTCTGGGGTCTCCTACGAGCAGTACTTC. This gives the protein CASSSGVSYEQYF.